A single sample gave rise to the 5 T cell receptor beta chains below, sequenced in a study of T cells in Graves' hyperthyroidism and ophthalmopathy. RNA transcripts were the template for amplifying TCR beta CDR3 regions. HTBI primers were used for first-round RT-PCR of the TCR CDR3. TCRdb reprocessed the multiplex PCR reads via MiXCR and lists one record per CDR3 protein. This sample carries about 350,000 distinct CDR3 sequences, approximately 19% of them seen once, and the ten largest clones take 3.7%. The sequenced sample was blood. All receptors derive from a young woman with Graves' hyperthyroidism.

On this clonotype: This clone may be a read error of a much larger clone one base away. This CDR3 is CASSLRGRETQCF. CDR3 nucleotides: TGTGCCAGCAGCCTCAGGGGGCGCGAGACCCAGTGCTTC. The rearrangement links TRBV7-9 to TRBJ2-5; 8 bases are shared with TRBD1. CDR1 is SEHNR, CDR2 FQNEAQ, per germline (reference sequence). The CDR3 length is 13 residues.

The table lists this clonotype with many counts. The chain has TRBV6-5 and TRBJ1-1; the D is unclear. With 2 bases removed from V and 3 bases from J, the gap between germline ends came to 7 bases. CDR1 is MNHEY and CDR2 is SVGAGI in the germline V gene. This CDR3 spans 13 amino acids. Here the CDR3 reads CASSYQPDTEAFF. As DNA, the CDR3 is TGTGCCAGCAGTTACCAGCCTGACACTGAAGCTTTCTTT.

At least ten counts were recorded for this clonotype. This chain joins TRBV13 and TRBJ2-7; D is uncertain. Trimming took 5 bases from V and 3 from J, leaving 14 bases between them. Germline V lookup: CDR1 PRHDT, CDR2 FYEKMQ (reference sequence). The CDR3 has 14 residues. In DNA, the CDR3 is TGTGCCAGCAGCCACCGGGTTAACGACTACGAGCAGTACTTC. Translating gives CASSHRVNDYEQYF.

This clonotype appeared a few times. The CDR3 region is CASSPGFSGANVLTF. Here the CDR3 DNA reads TGTGCCAGCAGCCCAGGGTTCTCTGGGGCCAACGTCCTGACTTTC. The chain is built from TRBV6-1 and TRBJ2-6; tentatively, D is TRBD1 (5 bases). The ends were cut back, 6 bases at V and 0 bases at J, with 9 bases in the middle. Per germline, CDR1 MNHNS and CDR2 SASEGT. CDR3 size: 15 residues.

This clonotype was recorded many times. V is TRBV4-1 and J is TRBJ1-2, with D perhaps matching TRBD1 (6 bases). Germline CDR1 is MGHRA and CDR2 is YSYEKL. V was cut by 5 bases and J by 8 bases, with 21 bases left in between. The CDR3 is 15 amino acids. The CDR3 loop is CASSDTGTSSRGYTF. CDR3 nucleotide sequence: TGCGCCAGCAGCGACACCGGGACATCCTCCAGGGGCTACACCTTC.